This record covers a single TCR beta chain. Its antigen is not yet known. One base away there is no much larger clone; base qualities are not given. The data are from a study of blood T cells in healthy people across ages (dated by TCRdb to the mid-2010s). Broadly, across the study: In model experiments, roughly one uniquely barcoded TCR beta cDNA molecule per two T cells was captured by template switching. Age-related changes in TCR beta repertoire diversity were measured in the study by deep sequencing normalized with unique cDNA molecular identifiers. Donors were grouped into four age groups: young (average approximately 16 years), middle-aged (under 40), aged (around 60) and long-lived (around 80). Donors of different ages were randomly distributed across sequencing lanes to avoid experimental bias. For two donors (one aged 18 to 29 and one aged 80 or older), the study analyzed two additional independent replicas of 1 million unique cDNA reads from the same blood draw.

The library was built by means of 5' RACE. Data came from an Illumina HiSeq 2500. A second roughly 6 to 12 cycle PCR used a sample-barcoded 5' primer and a J-beta primer mix. A unique molecular identifier was introduced onto each TCR beta cDNA molecule by a template-switch 5' adaptor carrying 12 random nucleotides. Each sample yielded at least 3 million CDR3-containing paired-end reads. All of the RNA was converted into first-strand cDNA using the Mint cDNA synthesis kit, with a TRBC-specific oligonucleotide serving as the primer. Following uracil-DNA glycosylase treatment, all cDNA underwent a first 18-cycle PCR with the universal primers M1SS and BC2_uni_R. The study's own analysis went as follows. Each sample was normalized by randomly selecting 1 million high-quality reads, each carrying a distinct molecular identifier. Reads with shared molecular identifiers were discarded instead of being binned into consensus sequences. MiTCR, set to a Q25 quality threshold and the strictest error-elimination algorithm, was used for CDR3 identification, clonotype clustering and error correction. A nonparametric unseen species model using Euler transformation provided a lower-bound estimate of total TCR beta diversity. TCRdb reran the public reads through fastp at Q25 and MiXCR, keeping productive beta chains. Every entry covers one CDR3 protein and lists the most common genes and DNA from its rows. None of the V and J calls come from the authors' own analysis; TCRdb made them. For this sample the table gives hundreds of thousands of distinct CDR3 sequences, of which around 45% were detected only once. The ten largest make up approximately 32% of the sample.

The paper as a whole reports these results and caveats: Because the CMV infection status of the donors was unknown, age-related changes in expanded clonotypes may potentially have been confounded. The percentage of naive T cells measured by flow cytometry correlated strongly with observed TCR beta diversity. Because profiling used bulk unsorted PBMCs, naive and antigen-experienced compartments could not be compared conclusively. As age increased, observed TCR beta diversity per million T cells dropped in a roughly linear way, and a significant reduction was already evident by age about 36. Compared with the aged group, the long-lived group had more naive CD4+ T cells, fewer expanded clones and increased TCR diversity, a pattern suggesting age selection. Estimates of total diversity based on one million sequenced T cells were regarded as lower bounds and as underestimates.

The roughly 37 donors, aged about 6 to 100 years, were systemically healthy Caucasian individuals from Russia. Ten milliliters of peripheral blood were drawn from each donor into EDTA-treated Vacutainer tubes. PBMCs were isolated by Ficoll-Paque density-gradient centrifugation, with at least 6 million obtained per sample. Trizol reagent was used to extract total RNA from PBMCs, with at least 6 micrograms per sample. For every donor, flow cytometry on a PBMC aliquot measured the percentage of naive CD45RAhigh/CD27high T cells. Material for sequencing was blood. The receptor comes from a woman aged 60 to 75 in good health.

Read as DNA, the sequence is TGTGCCAGCAGCCCACAGGAGGGTAATGAGCAGTTCTTC. Translated, it reads CASSPQEGNEQFF. The chain was built from TRBV7-3 and TRBJ2-1; the D gene is perhaps TRBD2, on 6 matching bases. Sequences SGHTA (CDR1) and FQGTGA (CDR2) are obtained from the germline V gene. The CDR3 holds 13 amino acids from the cysteine to the phenylalanine. CDR3 DNA is the only sequence kept; it has 39 bases, read in frame from the first base. At the junction V is shortened by 5 bases and J by 7 bases, with 12 bases in between.